These 32 T cell receptor beta chains were sequenced from one sample in a study of blood T cell repertoires in COVID-19 (dated by TCRdb to about 2020). Library prep was done by the immunoSEQ multiplex PCR assay. TCRdb retrieved this table from immuneACCESS and kept in-frame rearrangements only. Not all clones are present; in checked studies, unresolved V genes account for under half, and no reason is known for the remainder. For this sample the table gives 100,000 to 150,000 clones, of which approximately 91% were detected only once. The leading ten clones occupy more than 0.9% of the sample. The sequenced sample consisted of peripheral blood. All receptors derive from a woman of 80 years or more with acute or convalescent COVID-19.

The rearrangement links TRBV2 to TRBJ2-2; 8 bases match TRBD2. V was clipped by 0 bases and J by 5 bases; unmatched bases: 2. This CDR3 contains 15 residues. Germline CDR1 SNHLY, CDR2 FYNNEI. The CDR3 bases are TGTGCCAGCAGTGAAGCTAGCGGGGAGACCGGGGAGCTGTTTTTT. Translated: CASSEASGETGELFF.

This chain uses TRBV5-4 with TRBJ2-2; D might be TRBD2 (7 bases). CDR3 length: 15 residues. V was clipped by 2 bases and J by 6 bases, with 14 bases between them. CDR1 is SGHNT and CDR2 is YYREEE in the germline V gene (reference sequence). DNA of the CDR3: TGTGCCAGCAGCTTATTTGTAGGGGGGGCCGGGGAGCTGTTTTTT. This codes for CASSLFVGGAGELFF.

The chain combines TRBV19 with TRBJ1-1; D perhaps matches TRBD1 (6 bases). V was pared by 3 bases and J by 0 bases, with 11 bases between. The CDR3 covers 15 residues. Germline V lookup: CDR1 LNHDA, CDR2 SQIVND (reference sequence). CDR3 coding DNA: TGTGCCAGTAGTATCGCCGGGACACTGAACACTGAAGCTTTCTTT. Protein product: CASSIAGTLNTEAFF.

J is TRBJ2-3 and V is TRBV3-1 (or the pseudogene TRBV3-2), with 10 positions matching TRBD2. The germline V gene has CDR1 LGHDT and CDR2 YNNKEL (reference sequence). The CDR3 runs to 19 residues. Trimming took 0 bases from V and 4 from J; bases not matched to a gene: 13. The CDR3 protein is CASSQESPLAGREADTQYF. The CDR3 nucleotides read TGTGCCAGCAGCCAAGAAAGCCCACTAGCGGGGAGGGAGGCAGATACGCAGTATTTT.

The chain recombines TRBV19 with TRBJ2-1; 7 nucleotides line up with TRBD2. This CDR3 comprises 15 residues. The V gene end was trimmed by 4 bases and the J gene end by 0 bases; junction bases not matched to a gene: 3. CDR1 LNHDA and CDR2 SQIVND come from the germline V gene (reference sequence). CDR3 nucleotide sequence: TGTGCCAGTAGTAAGGGACTAAGCTCCTACAATGAGCAGTTCTTC. Protein: CASSKGLSSYNEQFF.

This chain connects TRBV5-1 to TRBJ2-6, with D possibly matching TRBD2 (5 bases). The CDR3 covers 16 residues. V lost 0 bases to trimming and J lost 0 bases, with 7 bases between them. Germline V gene sequence: CDR1 SGHRS, CDR2 YFSETQ. Here the CDR3 reads CASSLGGLSGANVLTF. The CDR3 bases are TGCGCCAGCAGCTTGGGAGGGCTCTCTGGGGCCAACGTCCTGACTTTC.

This chain uses TRBV21-1 with TRBJ1-5. TRBV21-1 is annotated as a pseudogene. The CDR3 spans 16 residues. In nucleotides, the CDR3 is TGTGCCAGCAGCTCCCGGGTCGAGCCGCGCGATCAGCCCCAGCATTTT. Its protein is CASSSRVEPRDQPQHF.

The V call is TRBV5-6, the J call TRBJ2-3; 7 nucleotides agree with TRBD1. V was clipped by 7 bases and J by 6 bases; unmatched bases: 8. This CDR3 region has 13 residues. The germline CDR1 and CDR2 sequences are SGHDT and YYEEEE. This CDR3 reads CASYRGRGDTQYF. Written as DNA, the CDR3 is TGTGCCAGCTACAGGGGACGCGGGGATACGCAGTATTTT.

The chain has TRBV10-3 and TRBJ1-2; 8 bases map to TRBD1. This CDR3 has 18 amino acids. The V gene end was trimmed by 3 bases and the J gene end by 0 bases; junction bases not matched to a gene: 12. The V gene's germline CDR1 is ENHRY and CDR2 SYGVKD. The CDR3 sequence: CAISDRQGQAGTNYGYTF. The DNA of the CDR3 is TGTGCCATCAGTGATCGACAGGGGCAGGCAGGTACTAACTATGGCTACACCTTC.

This chain links TRBV9 with TRBJ2-3; D gene uncertain. Between the trimmed V and J ends, which lost 5 bases and 2 bases, there was a span of 12 bases. Germline CDR1 is SGDLS and CDR2 is YYNGEE. The CDR3 is made up of 14 amino acids. CDR3: CASSTRLDTDTQYF. The CDR3 region has the DNA TGTGCCAGCAGTACGAGGCTCGACACAGATACGCAGTATTTT.

The CDR3 spells CASSLVRGTEAFF. The CDR3 DNA reads TGTGCCAGCAGCTTAGTTAGGGGGACTGAAGCTTTCTTT. The rearrangement links TRBV7-9 to TRBJ1-1; maybe TRBD1 (6 bases). V was trimmed by 1 base and J by 5 bases, leaving 8 bases between them. CDR3 size: 13 residues. Germline CDR1 and CDR2: SEHNR and FQNEAQ (reference sequence).

This chain joins TRBV19 and TRBJ1-4; D ambiguous. V lost 4 bases to trimming and J lost 7 bases, with 7 bases between them. The CDR3 has 12 residues. Looked up from germline, CDR1 is LNHDA and CDR2 is SQIVND (reference sequence). Written as DNA, the CDR3 is TGTGCCAGTAGTAAGCGGTCTGAAAAACTGTTTTTT. This gives the protein CASSKRSEKLFF.

The rearrangement uses TRBV7-2 and TRBJ2-7; 9 bases map to TRBD2. Germline assignment: CDR1 SGHTA and CDR2 FQGNSA. V lost 4 bases and J lost 2; bases outside the gene matches: 3. This CDR3 contains 14 residues. The CDR3 region has the DNA TGTGCCAGCAGCTCCCGCGGGGGGGCCTACGAGCAGTACTTC. Its protein product is CASSSRGGAYEQYF.

J is TRBJ2-1 and V is TRBV4-1; 8 bases map to TRBD2. Germline V gives CDR1 MGHRA, CDR2 YSYEKL. J gave up 4 bases and V 1 base, and 6 bases lay outside the gene matches. The CDR3 has 16 amino acids. CDR3 nucleotides: TGCGCCAGCAGCCAAGGGTATCCGGGAGGGTACAATGAGCAGTTCTTC. Residues: CASSQGYPGGYNEQFF.

The chain couples TRBV19 to TRBJ1-2, with TRBD1 identical over 7 bases. CDR3 size: 16 residues. Trimming cost V 4 bases and J 7 bases; bases outside gene matches: 15. CDR1 is LNHDA and CDR2 is SQIVND in the germline V gene (reference sequence). The CDR3 DNA reads TGTGCCAGTAGTAGAACAGGGGCGCTCGGGTCTCGTGGCTACACCTTC. Encoded protein: CASSRTGALGSRGYTF.

This chain joins TRBV5-1 and TRBJ2-1; a weak D match, TRBD2 (7 bases). CDR1 is SGHRS and CDR2 is YFSETQ in the germline V gene. Trimming shortened V by 6 bases and J by 4 bases, and 17 bases separated the two germline ends. The CDR3 extends over 15 amino acids. The CDR3 sequence: CASTLGGGGYNEQFF. The CDR3 bases are TGCGCCAGCACCCTTGGGGGCGGGGGATACAATGAGCAGTTCTTC.

This clone was seen a handful of times. V usage is TRBV7-3 and J usage is TRBJ2-2; 11 bases are a match to TRBD2. Trimming took 2 bases from V and 0 from J; bases not matched to a gene: 17. This CDR3 is 22 amino acids long. CDR1 is SGHTA, CDR2 FQGTGA, per germline. CDR3 sequence reads: CASSLSPRLAGKGLTNTGELFF. Here the CDR3 DNA reads TGTGCCAGCAGCTTATCCCCCCGACTAGCGGGAAAAGGACTCACGAACACCGGGGAGCTGTTTTTT.

J is TRBJ1-3 and V is TRBV7-2; D not certain. The CDR3 runs to 16 residues. Germline CDR1 and CDR2: SGHTA and FQGNSA. V was trimmed by 1 base and J by 0 bases, leaving 10 bases between them. Written as DNA, the CDR3 is TGTGCCAGCAGCTTAGACTCCCTGAGCTCTGGAAACACCATATATTTT. It translates to CASSLDSLSSGNTIYF. Variable domain in full (rest from reference TRBV7-2 and TRBJ1-3): GAGVSQSPSNKVTEKGKDVELRCDPISGHTALYWYRQSLGQGLEFLIYFQGNSAPDKSGLPSDRFSAERTGGSVSTLTIQRTQQEDSAVYLCASSLDSLSSGNTIYFGEGSWLTVV.

The J gene is TRBJ2-4, the V gene TRBV19; 8 nucleotides match TRBD2. Germline CDR1 is LNHDA and CDR2 is SQIVND (reference sequence). The length of the CDR3 is 16 residues. Trimming cost V 1 base and J 0 bases; bases outside gene matches: 2. CDR3 in amino acids: CASSIVLAGAKNIQYF. The CDR3 DNA reads as TGTGCCAGTAGTATAGTGCTAGCGGGAGCCAAAAACATTCAGTACTTC.

The chain is built from TRBV6-6 and TRBJ2-1, with D possibly being TRBD1 (7 bases). Germline CDR1 is MNHNY and CDR2 is SVGAGI (reference sequence). CDR3 length: 15 amino acids. V lost 5 bases to trimming and J lost 2 bases, with 13 bases between them. CDR3: CASSAQGGTYNEQFF. The CDR3 nucleotides are TGTGCCAGCAGTGCCCAGGGGGGCACCTACAATGAGCAGTTCTTC.

The chain combines TRBV19 with TRBJ1-1; TRBD1 matches at 7 bases. V dropped 10 bases and J dropped 4; count of bases not matched to a gene: 9. Germline loops: CDR1 LNHDA, CDR2 SQIVND (reference sequence). This CDR3 is 13 amino acids long. In DNA form, the CDR3 reads TGTGCCACCTCCGGGACAGACTCCACTGAAGCTTTCTTT. It encodes CATSGTDSTEAFF.

The rearrangement joins TRBV5-8 to TRBJ1-1; D unclear. Germline CDR1 and CDR2: SGHTS and YDEGEE. CDR3 length equals 14 residues. Trimming cost V 0 bases and J 8 bases, with 14 bases left between them. The CDR3 DNA reads as TGTGCCAGCAGCTTGGTTGGAGGAAAGGCCGAAGCTTTCTTT. Its protein product is CASSLVGGKAEAFF. Based on the CDR3 plus reference TRBV5-8 and TRBJ1-1, the full variable domain is EAGVTQSPTHLIKTRGQQATLRCSPISGHTSVYWYQQALGLGLQFLLWYDEGEERNRGNFPPRFSGRQFPNYSSELNVNALELEDSALYLCASSLVGGKAEAFFGQGTRLTVV.

The V and J genes are TRBV19 and TRBJ1-5; 7 bases fit TRBD1. V lost 7 bases and J lost 5; bases outside the gene matches: 11. This CDR3 has 15 residues. CDR1 and CDR2 (germline): LNHDA, SQIVND (reference sequence). CDR3 sequence: CASKSRTGNHQPQHF. In nucleotides, the CDR3 is TGTGCCAGTAAATCTCGGACAGGCAACCATCAGCCCCAGCATTTT.

This chain uses TRBV6-6 with TRBJ2-3, with a possible D match to TRBD1 (6 bases). CDR3 size: 15 residues. Germline CDR1 and CDR2: MNHNY and SVGAGI (reference sequence). The ends were cut back, 7 bases at V and 0 bases at J, with 14 bases in the middle. CDR3 sequence: CASNLGQSSTDTQYF. Here the CDR3 DNA reads TGTGCCAGCAACCTCGGACAGTCTAGCACAGATACGCAGTATTTT.

The chain uses TRBV28 and TRBJ2-5; tentative D call: TRBD1 (5 bases). CDR1 is MDHEN and CDR2 is SYDVKM in the germline V gene. CDR3 length: 12 amino acids. V dropped 8 bases and J dropped 3 bases, with 10 bases sitting between them. CDR3 coding DNA: TGTGCCAGCGTTTCAGGGAAAGAGACCCAGTACTTC. Protein: CASVSGKETQYF. The complete variable domain, with remaining parts taken from reference TRBV28 and TRBJ2-5, reads DVKVTQSSRYLVKRTGEKVFLECVQDMDHENMFWYRQDPGLGLRLIYFSYDVKMKEKGDIPEGYSVSREKKERFSLILESASTNQTSMYLCASVSGKETQYFGPGTRLLVL.

The chain is built from TRBV19 and TRBJ2-1, with 8 positions matching TRBD2. Germline V gives CDR1 LNHDA, CDR2 SQIVND (reference sequence). The V and J ends lost 5 bases and 4 bases, in that order; junction bases with no gene match: 7. The length of the CDR3 is 15 residues. CDR3 DNA: TGTGCCAGTAGTGGTGGCGGGGGGAGGTACAATGAGCAGTTCTTC. As protein: CASSGGGGRYNEQFF.

The chain recombines TRBV19 with TRBJ1-5, with TRBD1 identical over 9 bases. CDR1 and CDR2 (germline): LNHDA, SQIVND (reference sequence). The junction had 15 bases not matched to a gene; V was cut back by 5 bases and J by 1 base. The length of the CDR3 is 19 residues. CDR3 loop: CASSVLGQGLARSNQPQHF. The CDR3 region has the DNA TGTGCCAGTAGTGTCCTCGGACAGGGGTTGGCTAGAAGCAATCAGCCCCAGCATTTT.

CDR3 DNA sequence: TGTGCCAGCAGAAGACAGGAGAGCTCCTACGAGCAGTACTTC. Translating it yields CASRRQESSYEQYF. This sequence joins TRBV28 and TRBJ2-7; perhaps TRBD1 as D (6 bases). The CDR3 is 14 residues long. Germline CDR1 and CDR2: MDHEN and SYDVKM. V shed 6 bases and J shed 0 bases, with 12 bases lying between them.

The V call is TRBV7-9, the J call TRBJ1-3, with D maybe TRBD1 (5 bases). This CDR3 contains 16 residues. V dropped 1 base and J dropped 2 bases, with 12 bases sitting between them. CDR1 SEHNR and CDR2 FQNEAQ come from the germline V gene (reference sequence). CDR3 sequence reads: CASSLGSGSPGNTIYF. The CDR3, as DNA: TGTGCCAGCAGCTTAGGATCAGGGTCGCCTGGAAACACCATATATTTT.

The chain is built from TRBV28 and TRBJ2-7, with D possibly TRBD1 on 5 matching bases. V was pared by 9 bases and J by 4 bases, with 10 bases between. CDR3 length: 11 residues. Germline CDR1 and CDR2: MDHEN and SYDVKM. CDR3 residues: CASRDSYEQYF. DNA of the CDR3: TGTGCCAGTAGAGACAGTTACGAGCAGTACTTC. Full variable domain (rest looked up from reference TRBV28 and TRBJ2-7): DVKVTQSSRYLVKRTGEKVFLECVQDMDHENMFWYRQDPGLGLRLIYFSYDVKMKEKGDIPEGYSVSREKKERFSLILESASTNQTSMYLCASRDSYEQYFGPGTRLTVT.

This chain links TRBV5-1 with TRBJ1-2, with 8 nucleotides matching TRBD1. V lost 0 bases and J lost 0; bases outside the gene matches: 1. The germline gives CDR1 SGHRS, CDR2 YFSETQ. The CDR3 length is 15 residues. CDR3 loop: CASSLGQGPNYGYTF. The DNA for the CDR3 is TGCGCCAGCAGCTTGGGACAGGGGCCTAACTATGGCTACACCTTC.

The V and J genes are TRBV2 and TRBJ2-6; possible D gene TRBD2, 5 bases. Germline V gene lookup returns CDR1 SNHLY and CDR2 FYNNEI. The CDR3 is 15 residues long. The germline V and J ends were trimmed by 4 bases and 0 bases, with 7 bases remaining between them. The CDR3 sequence is CASSAAGSGANVLTF. The CDR3 nucleotides are TGTGCCAGCAGTGCCGCGGGCTCTGGGGCCAACGTCCTGACTTTC.